The 31 T cell receptor beta chains reported below all come from one sample, sequenced in a study of Ad26.COV2.S vaccination and SARS-CoV-2 variants. The repertoire was sequenced with immunoSEQ multiplex PCR; TCRdb's copy has only in-frame clones and lacks some. The sample comprises about 680,000 clones, around 92% of which are singletons, and about 1.5% rests with the top ten. The treatment denotes: some 19 received Ad26.COV2.S at low or high dose, single or two shots; several received placebo; per-sample allocation not given. Day 63 after the first injection of vaccine or placebo was the sampling time. The sample in question was peripheral blood, obtained in a trial of Ad26.COV2.S vaccine versus placebo. The receptors stem from a person aged 18 to 59 who received the Ad26.COV2.S COVID-19 vaccine or a placebo.

The V and J genes are TRBV24-1 and TRBJ1-5, with 7 bases matching TRBD1. The trim removed 4 bases at V and 5 bases at J, leaving 10 bases unmatched. Germline V gene sequence: CDR1 KGHDR, CDR2 SFDVKD. This CDR3 spans 16 amino acids. The CDR3 loop reads CATSEAGTEGYQPQHF. CDR3 nucleotides: TGTGCCACCAGTGAAGCCGGGACAGAGGGCTATCAGCCCCAGCATTTT.

The chain is built from TRBV18 and TRBJ1-5; D might be TRBD1 (6 bases). Germline assignment: CDR1 KGHSH and CDR2 LQKENI. The CDR3 consists of 17 residues. V was trimmed by 0 bases and J by 2 bases, leaving 14 bases between them. CDR3 sequence reads: CASSPPRGLGGNQPQHF. CDR3 coding DNA: TGTGCCAGCTCACCACCGAGGGGGTTAGGAGGCAATCAGCCCCAGCATTTT.

The chain recombines TRBV13 with TRBJ2-1; the match to TRBD1 covers 7 bases. With V trimmed by 7 bases and J by 0 bases, 6 bases remained unmatched. Germline V CDR1 and CDR2: PRHDT, FYEKMQ (reference sequence). The CDR3 loop spans 15 amino acids. In DNA, the CDR3 is TGTGCCAGCAAGACAGGGTCTAGCTCCTACAATGAGCAGTTCTTC. This gives the protein CASKTGSSSYNEQFF.

CDR3 in DNA: TGTGCCAGCAGTAGGGACAGGGGATCAGGGGGCTACACCTTC. It is translated as CASSRDRGSGGYTF. The chain uses TRBV6-6 and TRBJ1-2, with 10 bases aligning to TRBD1. From germline, CDR1 is MNHNY and CDR2 SVGAGI (reference sequence). The CDR3 has 14 residues. The ends lost 5 bases at V and 8 bases at J; junction bases unmatched: 8.

The V and J genes are TRBV6-2 or TRBV6-3 and TRBJ1-2; D might be TRBD1 (5 bases). The CDR3 is made up of 15 amino acids. V was trimmed by 6 bases and J by 4 bases, leaving 18 bases between them. From germline, CDR1 is MNHEY and CDR2 SVGEGT. The DNA for the CDR3 is TGTGCCAGCAGCCCGACAGTTCAGCCCTTCTATGGCTACACCTTC. Translation gives CASSPTVQPFYGYTF.

The V gene is TRBV30, the J gene TRBJ2-5; D unresolved. Germline CDR1 and CDR2: GTSNPN and SVGIG (reference sequence). Trimming left V 0 bases short and J 2 bases short, with 7 bases between. The length of the CDR3 is 13 residues. The CDR3 nucleotides are TGTGCCTGGAGTGTAGACGGGCAAGAGACCCAGTACTTC. As protein: CAWSVDGQETQYF. Combining the CDR3 with reference TRBV30 and TRBJ2-5 gives the whole variable domain SQTIHQWPATLVQPVGSPLSLECTVEGTSNPNLYWYRQAAGRGLQLLFYSVGIGQISSEVPQNLSASRPQDRQFILSSKKLLLSDSGFYLCAWSVDGQETQYFGPGTRLLVL.

As regards this clone: This sample also contains other DNA sequences that code for the same CDR3. The chain joins TRBV7-2 to TRBJ1-1; no reliable D call. The CDR3 is 13 amino acids. The ends were cut back, 0 bases at V and 5 bases at J, with 7 bases in the middle. Germline assignment: CDR1 SGHTA and CDR2 FQGNSA. The CDR3 bases are TGTGCCAGCAGCTTAGCTGTAGGGACTGAAGCTTTCTTT. Its protein is CASSLAVGTEAFF.

A single count supports this clone. The chain links TRBV5-1 to TRBJ2-7; D is uncertain. CDR1 SGHRS and CDR2 YFSETQ come from the germline V gene. V was clipped by 0 bases and J by 1 base, with 8 bases between them. This CDR3 has 14 residues. The DNA of the CDR3 is TGCGCCAGCAGCTTGGCTAGGGCGTCCTACGAGCAGTACTTC. This gives the protein CASSLARASYEQYF.

The gene calls are TRBV11-2 and TRBJ2-5; no clear D gene. This CDR3 contains 12 residues. V was clipped by 4 bases and J by 2 bases, with 5 bases between them. Germline CDR1 reads SGHAT; CDR2 reads FQNNGV. CDR3 region: CASSSQQETQYF. In DNA form, the CDR3 reads TGTGCCAGCAGCTCACAGCAAGAGACCCAGTACTTC.

This chain joins TRBV7-9 and TRBJ2-2, with 9 bases matching TRBD1. V was clipped by 2 bases and J by 6 bases; unmatched bases: 4. The CDR3 totals 15 residues. The V gene's germline CDR1 is SEHNR and CDR2 FQNEAQ (reference sequence). Here the CDR3 reads CASSLRGQGSGELFF. CDR3 DNA sequence: TGTGCCAGCAGCTTACGAGGACAGGGGTCCGGGGAGCTGTTTTTT.

This clone was found once. The gene calls are TRBV6-2 or TRBV6-3 and TRBJ1-3; D uncertain. Trimming cost V 5 bases and J 1 base, with 6 bases left between them. Germline CDR1 MNHEY, CDR2 SVGEGT. The CDR3 has 13 residues. CDR3 residues: CASSTESGNTIYF. DNA for the CDR3: TGTGCCAGCAGTACAGAGTCTGGAAACACCATATATTTT.

The rearrangement links TRBV30 to TRBJ1-4; 10 bases are shared with TRBD1. The ends lost 2 bases at V and 0 bases at J; junction bases unmatched: 6. The length of the CDR3 is 17 residues. Germline assignment: CDR1 GTSNPN and CDR2 SVGIG (reference sequence). The CDR3, as DNA: TGTGCCTGGAGTAAAGGGGACAGGGGACCAACTAATGAAAAACTGTTTTTT. The encoded protein is CAWSKGDRGPTNEKLFF.

The chain has TRBV5-1 and TRBJ2-5, with TRBD2 identical over 7 bases. CDR3 length: 15 residues. Germline lookup yields CDR1 SGHRS and CDR2 YFSETQ. The V segment lost 0 bases and the J segment 4 bases; nucleotides outside the gene matches: 6. CDR3 sequence: CASSLDPGGGETQYF. Here the CDR3 DNA reads TGCGCCAGCAGCTTGGATCCAGGCGGGGGAGAGACCCAGTACTTC.

This clone was observed a single time. The J gene is TRBJ2-3, the V gene TRBV12-3 or TRBV12-4, with D uncertain. The length of the CDR3 is 12 residues. V was clipped by 11 bases and J by 7 bases, with 16 bases between them. CDR3 sequence (DNA): TGTGCCTGCGGACCCGGGCCTTATACGCAGTATTTT. This sequence encodes CACGPGPYTQYF.

The chain is built from TRBV5-5 and TRBJ1-6; D unclear. The germline V gene encodes CDR1 SGHKS and CDR2 YYEKEE (reference sequence). CDR3 length equals 16 residues. V shed 3 bases and J shed 0 bases, with 10 bases lying between them. The CDR3 loop reads CASSSNRSSYNSPLHF. The CDR3 DNA reads as TGTGCCAGCAGCTCTAATCGGAGCTCCTATAATTCACCCCTCCACTTT.

CDR3 nucleotide sequence: TGTGCCAGCAGTTTCGGACAGGGGCTACCAGAGACCCAGTACTTC. Protein: CASSFGQGLPETQYF. V and J are TRBV6-5 and TRBJ2-5; TRBD1 agrees at 9 bases. The CDR3 loop spans 15 amino acids. With V trimmed by 4 bases and J by 4 bases, 7 bases remained unmatched. CDR1 is MNHEY and CDR2 is SVGAGI in the germline V gene.

The chain joins TRBV25-1 to TRBJ1-2, with 8 bases matching TRBD1. From germline, CDR1 is MGHDK and CDR2 SYGVNS. This CDR3 is 13 amino acids long. The V gene end was trimmed by 6 bases and the J gene end by 7 bases; junction bases not matched to a gene: 7. The CDR3 is CASSLTGAGGYTF. The DNA of the CDR3 is TGTGCCAGCAGCTTGACAGGGGCTGGTGGCTACACCTTC.

The chain has TRBV4-2 and TRBJ2-5; D gene unclear. This CDR3 has 14 amino acids. Germline V gene lookup returns CDR1 LGHNA and CDR2 YNFKEQ. V lost 1 base and J lost 5, with 11 bases in between. CDR3 region: CASSQGVAAETQYF. The CDR3 bases are TGTGCCAGCAGCCAAGGAGTTGCGGCGGAGACCCAGTACTTC.

The chain employs TRBV6-6 and TRBJ2-3, with TRBD1 as a possible D gene (5 bases). The germline CDR1 and CDR2 sequences are MNHNY and SVGAGI (reference sequence). Trimming shortened V by 0 bases and J by 2 bases, and 12 bases separated the two germline ends. The CDR3 loop spans 16 amino acids. The CDR3 loop is CASSYSDSSYTDTQYF. As DNA, the CDR3 is TGTGCCAGCAGTTACTCCGACAGCTCGTACACAGATACGCAGTATTTT.

The genes are TRBV20-1 and TRBJ1-4; D is unclear. Deletions cut 4 bases from V and 5 bases from J, with 5 bases between. Germline-derived CDR1 and CDR2 are DFQATT and SNEGSKA (reference sequence). The CDR3 sequence is 11 residues long. The CDR3 reads CSAKENEKLFF. CDR3 in DNA: TGCAGTGCTAAAGAGAATGAAAAACTGTTTTTT.

Remarks on this clone: Other nucleotide sequences in the sample specify the same CDR3. The J gene is TRBJ2-5, the V gene TRBV11-2; perhaps TRBD2 as D (5 bases). The CDR3 has 13 residues. V lost 3 bases, J lost 5 bases, and 10 bases lay in between. Germline-derived CDR1 and CDR2 are SGHAT and FQNNGV. The CDR3 coding sequence is TGTGCCAGCAGCTTTGCGGGTGAGGAGACCCAGTACTTC. This gives the protein CASSFAGEETQYF.

V and J are TRBV5-1 and TRBJ1-2; D is uncertain. The CDR3 sequence is 13 residues long. V gave up 4 bases and J gave up 3 bases, with 10 bases separating them. The germline V gene has CDR1 SGHRS and CDR2 YFSETQ. CDR3 DNA sequence: TGCGCCAGCAGCATTAACAGTGACTATGGCTACACCTTC. It yields the protein CASSINSDYGYTF.

The chain carries TRBV18 and TRBJ2-3; 7 bases fit TRBD1. Germline V gene data show CDR1 as KGHSH and CDR2 as LQKENI. Germline trimming cut 3 bases from V and 0 bases from J; bases unmatched to any gene: 6. This CDR3 has 16 amino acids. In DNA form, the CDR3 reads TGTGCCAGCTCACCTGGGACAGCCCCTAGCACAGATACGCAGTATTTT. Its protein product is CASSPGTAPSTDTQYF.

The chain links TRBV29-1 to TRBJ2-1; 9 bases fit TRBD2. The V segment lost 1 base and the J segment 2 bases; nucleotides outside the gene matches: 0. Per the germline V gene, CDR1 is SQVTM and CDR2 is ANQGSEA. The CDR3 sequence is 14 residues long. CDR3 sequence: CSVEASGAYNEQFF. The DNA of the CDR3 is TGCAGCGTTGAAGCTAGCGGGGCCTACAATGAGCAGTTCTTC.

This clone was counted once. The sample carries other DNA sequences with the same CDR3. This rearrangement joins TRBV30 to TRBJ2-6, with D hard to call. V dropped 3 bases and J dropped 0 bases, with 0 bases sitting between them. CDR1 GTSNPN and CDR2 SVGIG come from the germline V gene (reference sequence). The CDR3 runs to 12 residues. The DNA for the CDR3 is TGTGCCTGGAGCTCTGGGGCCAACGTCCTGACTTTC. It translates to CAWSSGANVLTF.

The rearrangement joins TRBV7-2 to TRBJ2-7; D gene uncertain. Germline V gene data show CDR1 as SGHTA and CDR2 as FQGNSA. Trimming left V 2 bases short and J 0 bases short, with 5 bases between. The CDR3 extends over 13 amino acids. The CDR3: CASSLFSSYEQYF. In nucleotides, the CDR3 is TGTGCCAGCAGCTTATTTAGCTCCTACGAGCAGTACTTC.

This clone was recorded once. This chain uses TRBV11-2 with TRBJ2-4; perhaps TRBD1 as D (6 bases). Trimming left V 2 bases short and J 9 bases short, with 8 bases between. Germline CDR1 is SGHAT and CDR2 is FQNNGV. The CDR3 has 12 amino acids. The CDR3 sequence: CASSLRDTIQYF. CDR3 nucleotide sequence: TGTGCCAGCAGCTTACGGGACACCATTCAGTACTTC.

This chain uses TRBV7-9 with TRBJ2-5, with 10 positions matching TRBD2. CDR3 length: 16 residues. Germline V gene data show CDR1 as SEHNR and CDR2 as FQNEAQ (reference sequence). V trimming: 6 bases; J trimming: 4 bases; junction bases outside the gene matches: 11. The CDR3 sequence: CASSQGASGSRETQYF. DNA for the CDR3: TGTGCCAGCAGTCAAGGGGCTAGCGGGAGCCGAGAGACCCAGTACTTC.

The chain recombines TRBV14 with TRBJ1-5; D is uncertain. The CDR3 totals 13 residues. V gave up 5 bases and J gave up 4 bases, with 9 bases separating them. Germline CDR1 is SGHDN and CDR2 is FVKESK. Here the CDR3 reads CASSRSSNQPQHF. DNA of the CDR3: TGTGCCAGCAGCAGGTCTTCTAATCAGCCCCAGCATTTT.

This chain uses TRBV5-6 with TRBJ2-3; D ambiguous. The V end lost 1 base, the J end lost 4 bases, and 7 bases lay between the germline ends. Germline V gene sequence: CDR1 SGHDT, CDR2 YYEEEE. CDR3 size: 13 residues. The CDR3 DNA follows: TGTGCCAGCAGCTTGCCCCGAGCAGATACGCAGTATTTT. This gives the protein CASSLPRADTQYF.

The table lists this clone with a few counts. The chain couples TRBV4-3 to TRBJ1-3; the match to TRBD1 covers 7 bases. This CDR3 comprises 16 residues. Germline V gives CDR1 LGHNA, CDR2 YSLEER. The J segment lost 1 base and the V segment lost 0 bases, leaving 3 bases of the junction unmatched. CDR3: CASSQDGTVSGNTIYF. The CDR3 nucleotides read TGCGCCAGCAGCCAAGACGGGACAGTTTCTGGAAACACCATATATTTT.